This entry concerns a single TCR beta chain. Its antigen remains unidentified. The sample belongs to a study of blood T cells in healthy people across ages. Study-wide results and limits: Donor CMV infection status was unknown, possibly confounding age-related changes in expanded clonotypes.

After removal of 6 bases from V and 2 bases from J, the junction contained 4 bases not matched to a gene. Germline V CDR1 and CDR2: MNHNS, SASEGT. The CDR3 has 15 residues. Per-sample PBMC isolation yielded at least 6.5 million cells. A second 7 to 11 cycle PCR used barcoded and J-beta primers. Each cDNA molecule was tagged by a template-switch adaptor that had 12 random nucleotides. TCRdb analysed the 5' RACE reads with MiXCR anew, one entry per CDR3 protein. The table lists around 1,600,000 distinct CDR3 sequences, about 42% of them singletons. The receptor was derived from a young woman in good health. Sequencing was performed on blood. The chain has TRBV6-1 and TRBJ1-1, with TRBD1 identical over 12 bases. CDR3 in DNA: TGTGCCAGCAGGAGGGACAGGGGGCTTAACACTGAAGCTTTCTTT. This encodes CASRRDRGLNTEAFF.